Listed here are 19 T cell receptor beta chains from one sample, sequenced in a study of CD4 T cells in relation to SARS-CoV-2 and coronaviruses. These TCRs are of unknown antigen specificity. Unexposed donor CD4+ T cells date from about 2011-2018, before the COVID-19 pandemic. CD4+ T cells were isolated from the cells after 10 days of culture. Only in-frame clones appear in the TCRdb table, and some are missing; sequencing was by immunoSEQ multiplex PCR. The profile shows 16,000 or so clones, 70% to 85% of them singletons. Sample: CD4+ T cells from PBMCs, cultured in vitro. All receptors come from a human donor in good health.

This rearrangement joins TRBV19 to TRBJ2-7; 10 positions match TRBD1. V lost 5 bases to trimming and J lost 2 bases; unmatched junction nucleotides: 3. The CDR3 consists of 14 residues. Germline CDR1 is LNHDA and CDR2 is SQIVND (reference sequence). The CDR3 nucleotides read TGTGCCAGTAGTGACGGGACAGGGGCCTACGAGCAGTACTTC. It encodes CASSDGTGAYEQYF.

The rearrangement links TRBV19 to TRBJ2-1; 10 positions match TRBD2. The germline V gene encodes CDR1 LNHDA and CDR2 SQIVND (reference sequence). The CDR3 has 16 amino acids. V lost 5 bases, J lost 5 bases, and 9 bases stayed unmatched. The CDR3 is CASSPIAGGHHNEQFF. The CDR3 coding sequence is TGTGCCAGTAGTCCCATAGCGGGAGGCCACCACAATGAGCAGTTCTTC.

Here the CDR3 DNA reads TGTGCCAGCAGGAACATCCCCGGGACTAGTGAGAACAATGAGCAGTTCTTC. Protein product: CASRNIPGTSENNEQFF. The V call is TRBV28, the J call TRBJ2-1, with 8 bases fitting TRBD2. Germline V lookup: CDR1 MDHEN, CDR2 SYDVKM. The CDR3 covers 17 residues. V gave up 6 bases and J gave up 5 bases; unmatched junction bases: 15.

The rearrangement uses TRBV2 and TRBJ1-3; unclear D gene. Germline CDR1 SNHLY, CDR2 FYNNEI. The CDR3 covers 12 residues. V lost 6 bases, J lost 4 bases, and 7 bases lay in between. CDR3 sequence (DNA): TGTGCCAGCAGGCAAGGGGGAAACACCATATATTTT. Translated, it gives CASRQGGNTIYF.

The chain joins TRBV5-1 to TRBJ2-7; D remains unclear. Germline values: CDR1 SGHRS, CDR2 YFSETQ. The CDR3 has 14 residues. The V end lost 0 bases, the J end lost 2 bases, and 9 bases lay between the germline ends. CDR3 region: CASSLATAAYEQYF. The CDR3 coding sequence is TGCGCCAGCAGCTTGGCCACCGCGGCCTACGAGCAGTACTTC.

The gene calls are TRBV27 and TRBJ1-1; 8 bases are shared with TRBD1. The CDR3 length is 15 residues. Per germline, CDR1 MNHEY and CDR2 SMNVEV (reference sequence). V trimming: 6 bases; J trimming: 1 base; junction bases outside the gene matches: 7. The CDR3: CASSLRGHGNTEAFF. CDR3 DNA: TGTGCCAGCAGCCTCAGGGGGCATGGGAACACTGAAGCTTTCTTT.

This chain connects TRBV14 to TRBJ1-1; unclear D gene. In germline, CDR1 is SGHDN, CDR2 FVKESK. This CDR3 is built from 12 residues. V was cut by 1 base and J by 7 bases, with 7 bases left in between. CDR3 sequence reads: CASSQAGLEAFF. CDR3 in DNA: TGTGCCAGCAGCCAAGCGGGCCTTGAAGCTTTCTTT.

The chain is built from TRBV10-1 and TRBJ2-1, with D perhaps TRBD2 (6 bases). From germline, CDR1 is WNHNN and CDR2 SYGVQD (reference sequence). V lost 9 bases to trimming and J lost 9 bases, with 18 bases between them. The CDR3 covers 13 residues. The CDR3 spells CASTTGGPGEQFF. The CDR3 DNA sequence: TGCGCCAGTACGACCGGGGGTCCCGGTGAGCAGTTCTTC.

The sample holds one count of this clone. The chain uses TRBV27 and TRBJ2-3; D unclear. Per the germline V gene, CDR1 is MNHEY and CDR2 is SMNVEV (reference sequence). The CDR3 length is 15 residues. V lost 3 bases to trimming and J lost 0 bases, with 10 bases between them. The CDR3, as DNA: TGTGCCAGCAGTTTTTTGGGGATGAGCACAGATACGCAGTATTTT. It specifies CASSFLGMSTDTQYF.

A single count supports this clone. V gene TRBV30 combines with J gene TRBJ1-4, with 8 bases that match TRBD1. CDR1 is GTSNPN, CDR2 SVGIG, per germline (reference sequence). The CDR3 is 13 amino acids. V trimming: 4 bases; J trimming: 5 bases; junction bases outside the gene matches: 3. DNA of the CDR3: TGTGCCTGGACCCGGGACAGGAATGAAAAACTGTTTTTT. Its protein is CAWTRDRNEKLFF.

This clone was observed a single time. Other DNA sequences of this sample code for an identical CDR3. This chain connects TRBV18 to TRBJ1-6; D gene unclear. V lost 6 bases to trimming and J lost 10 bases, with 19 bases between them. This CDR3 spans 15 amino acids. Germline CDR1 is KGHSH and CDR2 is LQKENI. In DNA form, the CDR3 reads TGTGCCAGCTCTGAAGATGAAGGGAGCATATCACCCCTCCACTTT. Residues: CASSEDEGSISPLHF. Based on the CDR3 plus reference TRBV18 and TRBJ1-6, the full variable domain is NAGVMQNPRHLVRRRGQEARLRCSPMKGHSHVYWYRQLPEEGLKFMVYLQKENIIDESGMPKERFSAEFPKEGPSILRIQQVVRGDSAAYFCASSEDEGSISPLHFGNGTRLTVT.

This clone came up once. V usage is TRBV19 and J usage is TRBJ1-1; maybe TRBD1 (6 bases). Looked up from germline, CDR1 is LNHDA and CDR2 is SQIVND (reference sequence). V shed 7 bases and J shed 1 base, with 22 bases lying between them. CDR3 length: 17 amino acids. The DNA for the CDR3 is TGTGCCAGTATTCATTTATTGGGGGCCGGAGGGAACACTGAAGCTTTCTTT. Amino acids: CASIHLLGAGGNTEAFF.

This clone showed up just a few times. The chain joins TRBV25-1 to TRBJ1-6; possible D gene TRBD1, 5 bases. Germline V gene data show CDR1 as MGHDK and CDR2 as SYGVNS. The CDR3 totals 16 residues. Trimming removed 3 bases from V and 4 bases from J, with 13 bases in between. The CDR3 sequence: CASSDLRDRYNSPLHF. DNA for the CDR3: TGTGCCAGCAGTGACCTCCGGGACCGGTATAATTCACCCCTCCACTTT.

The rearrangement links TRBV15 to TRBJ2-1; TRBD2 might be the D (6 bases). The CDR3 covers 16 residues. The ends were cut back, 5 bases at V and 4 bases at J, with 18 bases in the middle. CDR1 is LNHNV, CDR2 YYDKDF, per germline (reference sequence). The CDR3 sequence: CATSSLGSGTYNEQFF. CDR3 nucleotide sequence: TGTGCCACCAGCTCCCTCGGGAGCGGAACTTACAATGAGCAGTTCTTC.

The CDR3 region has the DNA TGTGCCAGCAGCTTTGGACAGGGAGTCGGGGAGACCCAGTACTTC. The encoded protein is CASSFGQGVGETQYF. This sequence joins TRBV7-9 and TRBJ2-5; 8 bases line up with TRBD1. After removal of 3 bases from V and 5 bases from J, the junction contained 8 bases not matched to a gene. Looked up from germline, CDR1 is SEHNR and CDR2 is FQNEAQ (reference sequence). The CDR3 is 15 residues long.

In its sample, this clone was seen a few times. The CDR3 region has the DNA TGTGCCAGCAGCCGCACCGGGACAACGCTAGACTACACCTTC. Protein: CASSRTGTTLDYTF. This rearrangement joins TRBV6-5 to TRBJ1-2; possibly TRBD1 for D (6 bases). CDR1 MNHEY and CDR2 SVGAGI come from the germline V gene. V gave up 6 bases and J gave up 10 bases, with 21 bases separating them. This CDR3 has 14 residues.

The J gene is TRBJ1-2, the V gene TRBV6-5; unclear D gene. Germline V gene data show CDR1 as MNHEY and CDR2 as SVGAGI. Trimming took off 0 bases at V and 4 bases at J, with 12 bases between the two ends. The CDR3 length is 15 residues. The chain's CDR3 is CASSYSAARGYGYTF. The CDR3 nucleotides read TGTGCCAGCAGTTACTCGGCGGCGCGTGGCTATGGCTACACCTTC.

This chain joins TRBV3-1 (or the pseudogene TRBV3-2) and TRBJ2-2; 7 bases match TRBD2. Germline CDR1 is LGHDT and CDR2 is YNNKEL (reference sequence). The V gene end was trimmed by 4 bases and the J gene end by 4 bases; junction bases not matched to a gene: 6. This CDR3 is 15 amino acids long. In DNA, the CDR3 is TGTGCCAGCAGCCGACGACTAGCTATCACCGGGGAGCTGTTTTTT. As protein: CASSRRLAITGELFF.

Concerning this clone: At one of its ends the junction is not consistent with the germline gene, which may arise from a read error. This specimen includes other DNA sequences encoding the same CDR3. The CDR3 protein is CASSPTGGTYGYTF. The CDR3 DNA follows: TGTGCCAGCAGTCCGACAGGGGGGACTTATGGCTATACCTTC. The chain couples TRBV2 to TRBJ1-2; 9 bases map to TRBD1. This CDR3 contains 14 residues. Germline loops: CDR1 SNHLY, CDR2 FYNNEI.